One and the same sample provided the 24 T cell receptor beta chains below, sequenced in a study of molecular identifiers for immune sequencing clone quantification. TCRdb re-analysed the PCR reads in MiXCR, keeping a single row per CDR3 protein. The sample records approximately 54,000 distinct CDR3 sequences, under 30% being singletons. The sample taken for sequencing was naive CD8+ T cells from blood, with Jurkat cell RNA spiked in. The subset is: FACS-sorted CD8+CD4-CCR7+CD45RA+ naive T cells. The receptors come from a human donor in good health. Some libraries in this study had Jurkat cell RNA spiked in.

The chain uses TRBV27 and TRBJ1-4; TRBD1 is a possible D gene (5 bases). CDR3 length equals 14 residues. Trimming cost V 3 bases and J 8 bases, with 13 bases left between them. Per the germline V gene, CDR1 is MNHEY and CDR2 is SMNVEV (reference sequence). CDR3 bases: TGTGCCAGCAGTTTCAAAGCCTGGGGGGAAAAACTGTTTTTT. It translates to CASSFKAWGEKLFF.

Details on this clonotype: This may be a read error, as it is one base from a much larger clone. The genes are TRBV20-1 and TRBJ2-2; the match to TRBD1 covers 8 bases. The CDR3 contains 15 residues. With V trimmed by 0 bases and J by 6 bases, 6 bases remained unmatched. CDR1 DFQATT and CDR2 SNEGSKA come from the germline V gene (reference sequence). The CDR3 bases are TGCAGTGCTAGAGATCTACAGGGGGATGCCGGGGAGCTGTTTTTT. This encodes CSARDLQGDAGELFF.

There are a few counts of this clonotype. The chain recombines TRBV28 with TRBJ2-7; 9 bases map to TRBD1. V lost 3 bases and J lost 4; bases outside the gene matches: 13. CDR1 is MDHEN, CDR2 SYDVKM, per germline. The CDR3 loop spans 17 amino acids. Here the CDR3 DNA reads TGTGCCAGCAGTTTTGCTCGGTCCGGGACAGGGTGGTACGAGCAGTACTTC. Residues: CASSFARSGTGWYEQYF.

This clonotype appeared many times. This chain links TRBV7-6 with TRBJ2-1, with TRBD2 identical over 13 bases. The trim removed 1 base at V and 9 bases at J, leaving 9 bases unmatched. CDR1 is SGHVS and CDR2 is FNYEAQ in the germline V gene. The CDR3 covers 17 residues. The CDR3 nucleotides are TGTGCCAGCAGCTTAGGGACCGGGACTAGCGGGATTGGTGAGCAGTTCTTC. Translating it yields CASSLGTGTSGIGEQFF. The full variable domain, its missing parts supplied by reference TRBV7-6 and TRBJ2-1, is GAGVSQSPRYKVTKRGQDVALRCDPISGHVSLYWYRQALGQGPEFLTYFNYEAQQDKSGLPNDRFSAERPEGSISTLTIQRTEQRDSAMYRCASSLGTGTSGIGEQFFGPGTRLTVL.

A word on this clonotype: This may be a read error: a much more frequent sequence differs by one nucleotide. The chain uses TRBV6-2 or TRBV6-3 and TRBJ1-1; TRBD1 agrees at 7 bases. This CDR3 contains 13 residues. Germline CDR1 and CDR2: MNHEY and SVGEGT. The J segment lost 13 bases and the V segment lost 6 bases, leaving 14 bases of the junction unmatched. CDR3 residues: CASRGQNSLGDFF. The CDR3, as DNA: TGTGCCAGCAGGGGACAGAACTCACTAGGTGATTTCTTT.

This clonotype was recorded many times. J is TRBJ1-6 and V is TRBV4-3; TRBD1 is a possible D gene (6 bases). The CDR3 contains 16 residues. V lost 0 bases to trimming and J lost 5 bases, with 11 bases between them. CDR1 is LGHNA, CDR2 YSLEER, per germline. The CDR3 region is CASSQEPGTNNSPLHF. The CDR3, as DNA: TGCGCCAGCAGCCAAGAGCCCGGGACAAATAATTCACCCCTCCACTTT.

The J gene is TRBJ2-3, the V gene TRBV19; 12 positions match TRBD2. The length of the CDR3 is 14 residues. Germline V gene sequence: CDR1 LNHDA, CDR2 SQIVND (reference sequence). V trimming: 10 bases; J trimming: 3 bases; junction bases outside the gene matches: 5. CDR3 nucleotide sequence: TGTGCCACATCACTAGCGGGGGGAACAGATACGCAGTATTTT. Translated, it gives CATSLAGGTDTQYF.

This clonotype was recorded at least ten times. V usage is TRBV15 and J usage is TRBJ2-1; weak D call: TRBD1 (6 bases). The CDR3 runs 15 residues. Germline CDR1 reads LNHNV; CDR2 reads YYDKDF (reference sequence). The V end lost 0 bases, the J end lost 10 bases, and 16 bases lay between the germline ends. CDR3 DNA: TGTGCCACCAGCAGAGACCCCAACCCAGGGGAAGAGCAGTTCTTC. Translation: CATSRDPNPGEEQFF.

The chain links TRBV19 to TRBJ1-1; weak D call: TRBD1 (5 bases). The germline V and J ends were trimmed by 5 bases and 1 base, with 14 bases remaining between them. Looked up from germline, CDR1 is LNHDA and CDR2 is SQIVND (reference sequence). CDR3 length equals 15 residues. CDR3 loop: CASSLSGDWNTEAFF. The CDR3 DNA sequence: TGTGCCAGTAGTCTCTCGGGGGACTGGAACACTGAAGCTTTCTTT.

This clonotype came up many times. The chain recombines TRBV6-6 with TRBJ2-2; unclear D gene. Trimming shortened V by 10 bases and J by 2 bases, and 20 bases separated the two germline ends. The CDR3 sequence is 16 residues long. Germline CDR1 MNHNY, CDR2 SVGAGI (reference sequence). CDR3 region: CATTLLGFPNTGELFF. The CDR3 DNA is TGTGCCACCACTCTCTTGGGTTTCCCCAACACCGGGGAGCTGTTTTTT.

This clonotype was seen many times. The chain joins TRBV28 to TRBJ2-7; 13 bases line up with TRBD2. J was trimmed by 3 bases and V by 5 bases; bases with no gene match: 7. CDR1 and CDR2 (germline): MDHEN, SYDVKM. This CDR3 region has 16 residues. The CDR3 nucleotides are TGTGCCAGCAGTCCCCGGACTAGCGGGAGCAGCTACGAGCAGTACTTC. Amino acids: CASSPRTSGSSYEQYF.

For this clonotype: This could be a read error, since a much larger clone is one nucleotide away. The CDR3 bases are TGTGCCAGCAGCCCCAGGGGAGCACGTGGGGCCAACGTCCTGACTTTC. Encoded protein: CASSPRGARGANVLTF. V and J are TRBV6-2 or TRBV6-3 and TRBJ2-6, with a weak D call TRBD1 (6 bases). V lost 6 bases and J 3 bases, leaving 15 bases between the germline ends. The CDR3 sequence is 16 residues long. Germline V lookup: CDR1 MNHEY, CDR2 SVGEGT.

The rearrangement links TRBV7-2 to TRBJ2-5, with 9 bases aligning to TRBD2. Unmatched junction bases numbered 8, after V lost 5 bases and J lost 1 base. The germline V gene encodes CDR1 SGHTA and CDR2 FQGNSA. The CDR3 has 16 residues. The CDR3 spells CASSLRASGAQETQYF. CDR3 nucleotide sequence: TGTGCCAGCAGCCTAAGGGCTAGCGGGGCCCAAGAGACCCAGTACTTC.

This clonotype was counted only a few times. The CDR3 nucleotides read TGCGCCAGCAGCCAAGATGATTTCGGGACAGGGCCCACCGGGGAGCTGTTTTTT. As protein: CASSQDDFGTGPTGELFF. J is TRBJ2-2 and V is TRBV4-3; TRBD1 matches at 9 bases. CDR1 and CDR2 (germline): LGHNA, YSLEER. CDR3 size: 18 residues. With V trimmed by 0 bases and J by 4 bases, 9 bases remained unmatched.

This clonotype was counted at least ten times. V is TRBV29-1 and J is TRBJ2-2, with a tentative D call TRBD1 (5 bases). This CDR3 is built from 13 residues. From germline, CDR1 is SQVTM and CDR2 ANQGSEA. The germline V and J ends were trimmed by 0 bases and 4 bases, with 6 bases remaining between them. The CDR3 nucleotides are TGCAGCGTTGAAGAAGGGGTCACCGGGGAGCTGTTTTTT. This gives the protein CSVEEGVTGELFF.

As to this clonotype: A much larger clone differs by one base, so this may be a read error. V is TRBV29-1 and J is TRBJ1-2; D is possibly TRBD1 (5 bases). Trimming left V 4 bases short and J 6 bases short, with 18 bases between. This CDR3 has 14 amino acids. Germline V gene sequence: CDR1 SQVTM, CDR2 ANQGSEA. CDR3 in DNA: TGCAGCGTTGTTTTTCCAGGGACTGCTAATGGCTACACCTTC. Translated, it gives CSVVFPGTANGYTF.

A note on this clonotype: A single base separates this from a much larger clone, so it may be a read error. The chain has TRBV20-1 and TRBJ2-7, with D perhaps assigned TRBD1 or TRBD2 (5 bases each). This CDR3 contains 15 residues. Germline V CDR1 and CDR2: DFQATT, SNEGSKA (reference sequence). Here the CDR3 reads CSARDLRDPTYKQYF. DNA for the CDR3: TGCAGTGCTAGAGACCTCAGGGACCCGACCTACAAGCAGTACTTC.

The rearrangement joins TRBV4-1 to TRBJ2-5; D is possibly TRBD1 or TRBD2 (6 bases each). CDR1 is MGHRA, CDR2 YSYEKL, per germline. This CDR3 has 15 amino acids. The V end was cut by 3 bases, the J end by 5 bases, with 16 bases between. The CDR3 sequence: CASSQEGVLGETQYF. In nucleotides, the CDR3 is TGCGCCAGCAGCCAGGAGGGGGTCCTAGGGGAGACCCAGTACTTC.

The V and J genes are TRBV7-6 and TRBJ2-5; D may correspond to TRBD1 or TRBD2 (5 bases each). CDR3 length: 14 amino acids. Per the germline V gene, CDR1 is SGHVS and CDR2 is FNYEAQ. The V end was cut by 3 bases, the J end by 4 bases, with 12 bases between. Here the CDR3 reads CASSFGGRGETQYF. The CDR3 DNA follows: TGTGCCAGCAGCTTTGGGGGTCGGGGAGAGACCCAGTACTTC.

This clonotype was seen at least ten times. This sequence joins TRBV7-9 and TRBJ1-1, with 9 nucleotides matching TRBD1. V shed 5 bases and J 3 bases; nucleotides not matched to a gene: 10. The CDR3 is 16 residues long. Looked up from germline, CDR1 is SEHNR and CDR2 is FQNEAQ (reference sequence). In nucleotides, the CDR3 is TGTGCCAGCAGCCCCGGGACAGGGAAGGCTGACACTGAAGCTTTCTTT. It yields the protein CASSPGTGKADTEAFF.

This clonotype was detected only a few times. V and J are TRBV9 and TRBJ1-3; D is unresolved. CDR1 SGDLS and CDR2 YYNGEE come from the germline V gene. V was pared by 5 bases and J by 3 bases, with 15 bases between. This CDR3 comprises 15 residues. In DNA, the CDR3 is TGTGCCAGCAGTGAGGAGGTGGGCTTTGGAAACACCATATATTTT. Protein: CASSEEVGFGNTIYF.

This clonotype was detected ten times or more. V and J are TRBV3-1 and TRBJ1-4, with TRBD1 as a possible D gene (5 bases). Germline V lookup: CDR1 LGHDT, CDR2 YNNKEL (reference sequence). There are 15 residues in the CDR3. V was clipped by 3 bases and J by 3 bases, with 11 bases between them. The CDR3 loop is CASSQDETANEKLFF. The CDR3 nucleotides are TGTGCCAGCAGCCAGGATGAGACAGCTAATGAAAAACTGTTTTTT.

This clonotype was counted ten times or more. This chain joins TRBV29-1 and TRBJ2-1; D call uncertain. Looked up from germline, CDR1 is SQVTM and CDR2 is ANQGSEA. V lost 8 bases to trimming and J lost 9 bases, with 5 bases between them. CDR3 length: 8 residues. The CDR3 loop reads CSSREQFF. Here the CDR3 DNA reads TGCAGCAGTCGTGAGCAGTTCTTC.

This clonotype was seen ten or more times. The V call is TRBV4-1, the J call TRBJ2-7; tentatively, D is TRBD2 (6 bases). Per the germline V gene, CDR1 is MGHRA and CDR2 is YSYEKL. CDR3 length: 16 residues. The V end was cut by 1 base, the J end by 3 bases, with 16 bases between. CDR3 sequence: CASSQVPSAHYYEQYF. CDR3 nucleotides: TGCGCCAGCAGCCAAGTCCCTAGCGCCCACTACTACGAGCAGTACTTC.